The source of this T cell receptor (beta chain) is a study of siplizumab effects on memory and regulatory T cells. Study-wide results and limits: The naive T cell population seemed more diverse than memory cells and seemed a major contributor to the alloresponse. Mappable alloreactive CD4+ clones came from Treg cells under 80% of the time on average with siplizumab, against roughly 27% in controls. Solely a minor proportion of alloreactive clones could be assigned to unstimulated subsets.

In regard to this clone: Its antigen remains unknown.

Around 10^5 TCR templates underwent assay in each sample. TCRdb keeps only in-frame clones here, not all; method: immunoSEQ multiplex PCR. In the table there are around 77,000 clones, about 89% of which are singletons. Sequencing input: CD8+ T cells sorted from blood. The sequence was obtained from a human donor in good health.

The CDR3 DNA follows: TGTGCCAGCAGTGAGGGGGCGGGGACGTCATCCTACGAGCAGTACTTC. The encoded protein is CASSEGAGTSSYEQYF. The J gene is TRBJ2-7, the V gene TRBV2; either TRBD1 or TRBD2 may fit D (6 bases each). Germline V gene data show CDR1 as SNHLY and CDR2 as FYNNEI. V dropped 3 bases and J dropped 1 base, with 16 bases sitting between them. There are 16 residues in the CDR3.